This TCR beta chain is from a study of regulatory T cells in long-lasting Graves disease. Study background: Over 5 years of antithyroid drugs with positive TSH receptor antibodies was taken to mean persistent Graves' disease.

HTBI primers from iRepertoire and Arm-PCR of CDR3 regions yielded the TCR beta libraries. In the authors' methods: Throughout the samples, researchers identified roughly 59 TRBV and approximately 15 TRBJ segments. TCRdb processed the multiplex PCR reads anew with MiXCR; each CDR3 protein has one entry. V and J calls and clone size were set by TCRdb, not the authors. The table has around 340,000 distinct CDR3 sequences, roughly 21% seen once. This sample's time point: persistent/refractory GD, antithyroid drugs over 5 years with positive TRAb. PBMC-extracted RNA yielded the TCR library. An endocrinology unit in Xi'an, China, supplied the patients. The ends were cut back, 3 bases at V and 4 bases at J, with 15 bases in the middle. Looked up from germline, CDR1 is LNHDA and CDR2 is SQIVND (reference sequence). CDR3 length equals 15 residues. On this clonotype: Its antigen is undetermined.

Findings and limits, study-wide: Favored gene segments in persistent disease were TRBV28, TRBJ1-2 and TRBJ2-5.

Sequences were derived from peripheral blood mononuclear cells (PBMCs), sampled when the disease was refractory, from a patient treated with antithyroid drugs. The clonotype originates from a female donor with Graves disease. The chain uses TRBV19 and TRBJ1-1; TRBD1 is a possible D gene (5 bases). CDR3 nucleotide sequence: TGTGCCAGTAGTATCAGGGACCGCGATTTCACTGAAGCTTTCTTT. Its translation is CASSIRDRDFTEAFF.